The 11 T cell receptor beta chains below all came from one sample that was sequenced in a study of graft-versus-host responses after intestinal transplantation. No antigen has been identified for these receptors. Profiling relied on immunoSEQ multiplex PCR, and the TCRdb table lists in-frame clones only, not all of them. Of tens of thousands of clones listed, 90% are singletons. Sequences were derived from unstimulated CD4+ T cells sorted from spleen or lymph node cells, sampled before intestinal transplant. The receptors come from a human donor who received an intestinal transplant.

In this sample, this clone turned up once. The genes are TRBV7-3 and TRBJ2-1; 11 bases align to TRBD2. CDR1 SGHTA and CDR2 FQGTGA come from the germline V gene. The CDR3 spans 15 residues. V trimming: 2 bases; J trimming: 4 bases; junction bases outside the gene matches: 1. This CDR3 is CASSLVAGGYNEQFF. In DNA form, the CDR3 reads TGTGCCAGCAGCTTAGTAGCGGGGGGGTACAATGAGCAGTTCTTC.

The CDR3 loop reads CASSPVEWPRETQYF. CDR3 nucleotides: TGTGCCAGCAGCCCCGTGGAGTGGCCACGGGAGACCCAGTACTTC. This sequence joins TRBV9 and TRBJ2-5; no definite D call. This CDR3 region has 15 residues. Germline CDR1 is SGDLS and CDR2 is YYNGEE. The V end lost 4 bases, the J end lost 5 bases, and 18 bases lay between the germline ends.

J is TRBJ2-1 and V is TRBV7-2; 9 bases match TRBD2. The V gene end was trimmed by 5 bases and the J gene end by 8 bases; junction bases not matched to a gene: 10. This CDR3 comprises 15 residues. Germline lookup yields CDR1 SGHTA and CDR2 FQGNSA. The CDR3 DNA sequence: TGTGCCAGCAGCCCCCAGGGGCAGCGGGGGGATGAGCAGTTCTTC. This gives the protein CASSPQGQRGDEQFF.

This clone was counted a single time. The chain employs TRBV7-8 and TRBJ2-2; possibly TRBD1 for D (6 bases). The CDR3 loop spans 14 amino acids. Trimming removed 5 bases at V and 5 bases at J, with 12 bases between. Germline CDR1 and CDR2: SGHVS and FQNEAQ. The CDR3 DNA is TGTGCCAGCAGCCCCCGAACAGGGACCGGGGAGCTGTTTTTT. Its translation: CASSPRTGTGELFF. Combining the CDR3 with reference TRBV7-8 and TRBJ2-2 gives the whole variable domain GAGVSQSPRYKVAKRGQDVALRCDPISGHVSLFWYQQALGQGPEFLTYFQNEAQLDKSGLPSDRFFAERPEGSVSTLKIQRTQQEDSAVYLCASSPRTGTGELFFGEGSRLTVL.

This clone was counted a single time. The gene calls are TRBV4-2 and TRBJ2-7; 10 positions match TRBD2. This CDR3 is built from 14 residues. The J segment lost 9 bases and the V segment lost 0 bases, leaving 5 bases of the junction unmatched. Germline V gene sequence: CDR1 LGHNA, CDR2 YNFKEQ. CDR3 sequence reads: CASSQDERGGGQYF. The CDR3 coding sequence is TGTGCCAGCAGCCAAGATGAGCGGGGGGGAGGGCAGTACTTC.

This rearrangement joins TRBV9 to TRBJ2-5; no clear D. V was pared by 2 bases and J by 4 bases, with 6 bases between. CDR1 is SGDLS, CDR2 YYNGEE, per germline. This CDR3 spans 12 amino acids. The CDR3 region is CASSVSGETQYF. The DNA of the CDR3 is TGTGCCAGCAGCGTCTCGGGAGAGACCCAGTACTTC.

The J gene is TRBJ1-1, the V gene TRBV29-1; 9 nucleotides match TRBD1. The CDR3 loop spans 14 amino acids. Germline CDR1 is SQVTM and CDR2 is ANQGSEA. V shed 4 bases and J 5 bases; nucleotides not matched to a gene: 8. The CDR3 sequence: CSVGDTGGRTEAFF. Written as DNA, the CDR3 is TGCAGCGTTGGGGACACAGGGGGCCGGACTGAAGCTTTCTTT. Variable domain in full (rest from reference TRBV29-1 and TRBJ1-1): SAVISQKPSRDICQRGTSLTIQCQVDSQVTMMFWYRQQPGQSLTLIATANQGSEATYESGFVIDKFPISRPNLTFSTLTVSNMSPEDSSIYLCSVGDTGGRTEAFFGQGTRLTVV.

The rearrangement uses TRBV19 and TRBJ1-5; D remains ambiguous. The CDR3 is 20 amino acids. Germline CDR1 reads LNHDA; CDR2 reads SQIVND (reference sequence). V was trimmed by 2 bases and J by 2 bases, leaving 25 bases between them. CDR3 sequence: CASSISGGRLGSYGNQPQHF. The CDR3 coding sequence is TGTGCCAGTAGTATAAGCGGCGGCAGGCTGGGTAGTTATGGCAATCAGCCCCAGCATTTT.

The rearrangement links TRBV7-7 to TRBJ1-1; D not certain. This CDR3 region has 12 residues. Germline V lookup: CDR1 SSHAT, CDR2 FNYEAQ (reference sequence). The CDR3: CAIRSWSGEAFF. As DNA, the CDR3 is TGTGCTATCAGATCTTGGAGCGGTGAAGCTTTCTTT. The full variable domain, completed using reference TRBV7-7 and TRBJ1-1, is GAGVSQSPRYKVTKRGQDVTLRCDPISSHATLYWYQQALGQGPEFLTYFNYEAQPDKSGLPSDRFSAERPEGSISTLTIQRTEQRDSAMYRCAIRSWSGEAFFGQGTRLTVV.

The chain recombines TRBV18 with TRBJ1-5, with TRBD1 matching 8 bases. Losses at the gene ends were 3 bases for V and 3 bases for J; bases not matched to a gene: 7. Per the germline V gene, CDR1 is KGHSH and CDR2 is LQKENI. This CDR3 is built from 16 residues. This CDR3 is CASSPFPDRANQPQHF. CDR3 nucleotides: TGTGCCAGCTCACCCTTTCCGGACAGGGCCAATCAGCCCCAGCATTTT.

This chain uses TRBV5-1 with TRBJ2-7; 7 bases fit TRBD1. The CDR3 runs 17 residues. CDR1 SGHRS and CDR2 YFSETQ come from the germline V gene. The V and J ends lost 6 bases and 1 base, in that order; junction bases with no gene match: 16. CDR3 DNA: TGCGCCAGCACATTACGGACAGGCAACTCCGAGTCCTACGAGCAGTACTTC. It translates to CASTLRTGNSESYEQYF.